This T cell receptor (beta chain) is from a study of T cells in Graves' hyperthyroidism and ophthalmopathy. In its sample, this clonotype was seen a few times. There are 15 residues in the CDR3. The V end was cut by 5 bases, the J end by 0 bases, with 11 bases between. TCR beta CDR3 sequences were amplified from RNA transcripts. HTBI primers were used for first-round RT-PCR of the TCR CDR3. TCRdb redid the calling of the multiplex PCR reads with MiXCR, one entry per CDR3 protein. The sample lists approximately 370,000 distinct CDR3 sequences; approximately 15% were seen once. The V and J genes are TRBV12-3 or TRBV12-4 and TRBJ2-4; D may be TRBD2 (6 bases). Material for sequencing was blood. The source of this sequence is a woman under 40 with Graves' hyperthyroidism. CDR3 protein: CASSRLELAKNIQYF. The DNA of the CDR3 is TGTGCCAGCAGTCGACTAGAACTAGCCAAAAACATTCAGTACTTC.